These 27 T cell receptor beta chains originate from one sample sequenced in a study of T cells in Graves' hyperthyroidism and ophthalmopathy (dated by TCRdb to the late 2010s). The method behind the library was multiplex PCR. The instrument given in TCRdb is Illumina HiSeq 2000. The TCR beta CDR3 regions were amplified from the RNA transcripts. For the first round of RT-PCR on the TCR CDR3, the HTBI primer set was used together with the Qiagen OneStep RT-PCR kit. TCRdb reran the public reads through fastp at Q25 and MiXCR, keeping productive beta chains. Rows are unified per CDR3 protein, each entry keeping the most common DNA and genes. This sample holds about 560,000 distinct CDR3 sequences; 35% to 55% were observed only once. About 7.8% of the sample is in the top ten clones. The sequencing input was peripheral blood or thyroid tissue (not recorded which). These receptor sequences come from a woman younger than 30 with Graves' hyperthyroidism. Donor details come from another sample of the same person, matched by shared clones.

This clonotype was seen repeatedly, ten times or more. The CDR3, as DNA: TGCAGCGTTCGAGTACAGGGCCAATCACCCCTCCACTTT. The encoded protein is CSVRVQGQSPLHF. This sequence joins TRBV29-1 and TRBJ1-6; possibly TRBD1 for D (6 bases). Looked up from germline, CDR1 is SQVTM and CDR2 is ANQGSEA. V dropped 5 bases and J dropped 10 bases, with 15 bases sitting between them. This CDR3 region has 13 residues.

This clonotype was detected only a few times. The chain carries TRBV19 and TRBJ1-2, with 8 bases lining up with TRBD1. The J segment lost 4 bases and the V segment lost 7 bases, leaving 5 bases of the junction unmatched. The germline CDR1 and CDR2 sequences are LNHDA and SQIVND (reference sequence). The CDR3 loop spans 13 amino acids. CDR3 bases: TGTGCCAGTACCCTGGACAGGGCCTATGGCTACACCTTC. Its translation is CASTLDRAYGYTF.

J is TRBJ2-5 and V is TRBV9, with D possibly matching TRBD1 (6 bases). The length of the CDR3 is 13 residues. Germline CDR1 and CDR2: SGDLS and YYNGEE. Trimming left V 0 bases short and J 3 bases short, with 6 bases between. In DNA form, the CDR3 reads TGTGCCAGCAGCGTAGGGACAGAAGAGACCCAGTACTTC. It translates to CASSVGTEETQYF. Based on the CDR3 plus reference TRBV9 and TRBJ2-5, the full variable domain is DSGVTQTPKHLITATGQRVTLRCSPRSGDLSVYWYQQSLDQGLQFLIQYYNGEERAKGNILERFSAQQFPDLHSELNLSSLELGDSALYFCASSVGTEETQYFGPGTRLLVL.

The rearrangement uses TRBV29-1 and TRBJ2-7, with TRBD2 identical over 13 bases. The CDR3 is 14 residues long. Germline V lookup: CDR1 SQVTM, CDR2 ANQGSEA. J lost 2 bases, V lost 8 bases, and 6 bases had no gene match. The CDR3 loop reads CSLSGLAGTYEQYF. In DNA, the CDR3 is TGCAGCCTCTCGGGACTAGCGGGAACCTACGAGCAGTACTTC.

The chain uses TRBV10-3 and TRBJ1-1; 10 bases fit TRBD1. The CDR3 length is 15 residues. Germline CDR1 ENHRY, CDR2 SYGVKD. V dropped 3 bases and J dropped 5; count of bases not matched to a gene: 6. CDR3 DNA sequence: TGTGCCATCAGTGATCCGGGACAGGGGTGGACTGAAGCTTTCTTT. Protein product: CAISDPGQGWTEAFF.

Notes on this clonotype: A much larger clone is a single base away; this may be a read error. This chain joins TRBV2 and TRBJ1-2; D gene ambiguous. Germline CDR1 SNHLY, CDR2 FYNNEI. The CDR3 has 13 residues. Deletions cut 6 bases from V and 7 bases from J, with 15 bases between. CDR3 DNA sequence: TGTGCCAGCAGAGCAGCAGGCAGTGGTGGCTACACCTTC. Translation: CASRAAGSGGYTF.

The genes are TRBV7-9 and TRBJ1-2; tentative D call: TRBD1 (6 bases). The CDR3 length is 14 residues. Germline V gene lookup returns CDR1 SEHNR and CDR2 FQNEAQ (reference sequence). Trimming took off 0 bases at V and 6 bases at J, with 11 bases between the two ends. The CDR3 region has the DNA TGTGCCAGCAGCTTAGCGAGGGACATGGATGGCTACACCTTC. Translating it yields CASSLARDMDGYTF.

This clonotype turned up a few times. The chain uses TRBV7-3 and TRBJ2-7, with 8 bases that match TRBD1. Looked up from germline, CDR1 is SGHTA and CDR2 is FQGTGA. The V gene end was trimmed by 3 bases and the J gene end by 12 bases; junction bases not matched to a gene: 13. The CDR3 is 14 amino acids. The CDR3 here is CASSLRRQGASRYF. CDR3 coding DNA: TGTGCCAGCAGCTTGAGGCGGCAGGGGGCGTCTCGGTACTTC.

The chain recombines TRBV20-1 with TRBJ1-1; 12 bases line up with TRBD1. Germline V gene data show CDR1 as DFQATT and CDR2 as SNEGSKA (reference sequence). CDR3 length: 16 amino acids. V was clipped by 0 bases and J by 11 bases; unmatched bases: 13. CDR3 region: CSARDTGQGASLGAFF. The CDR3 nucleotides read TGCAGTGCTAGAGATACGGGACAGGGGGCCTCACTAGGGGCTTTCTTT.

Regarding this clonotype: This clone may be a read error of a much larger clone one base away. The chain carries TRBV29-1 and TRBJ2-7; 9 bases map to TRBD1. Germline V gives CDR1 SQVTM, CDR2 ANQGSEA. J was trimmed by 4 bases and V by 7 bases; bases with no gene match: 11. CDR3 length: 14 residues. The CDR3 here is CSGGAGQGRYEQYF. In DNA form, the CDR3 reads TGCAGCGGTGGGGCGGGACAGGGAAGGTACGAGCAGTACTTC.

This chain links TRBV2 with TRBJ2-2; TRBD1 aligns across 9 bases. The V and J ends lost 6 bases and 0 bases, in that order; junction bases with no gene match: 8. The germline V gene has CDR1 SNHLY and CDR2 FYNNEI. The CDR3 is 17 amino acids. CDR3: CASRGQGKYANTGELFF. The CDR3 nucleotides are TGTGCCAGCAGGGGACAGGGAAAATACGCGAACACCGGGGAGCTGTTTTTT. Variable domain in full (rest from reference TRBV2 and TRBJ2-2): EPEVTQTPSHQVTQMGQEVILRCVPISNHLYFYWYRQILGQKVEFLVSFYNNEISEKSEIFDDQFSVERPDGSNFTLKIRSTKLEDSAMYFCASRGQGKYANTGELFFGEGSRLTVL.

The chain is built from TRBV2 and TRBJ2-6; D gene ambiguous. The ends were cut back, 5 bases at V and 0 bases at J, with 11 bases in the middle. The CDR3 spans 16 residues. The V gene's germline CDR1 is SNHLY and CDR2 FYNNEI. Here the CDR3 reads CASSPRPGSGANVLTF. In nucleotides, the CDR3 is TGTGCCAGCAGTCCGAGACCGGGCTCTGGGGCCAACGTCCTGACTTTC.

With regard to this clonotype: A much larger clone sits a single nucleotide away, making a read error possible. The V call is TRBV6-1, the J call TRBJ2-5, with 14 bases that match TRBD2. The CDR3 runs 17 residues. CDR1 and CDR2 from the germline V gene are MNHNS and SASEGT. Trimming took 4 bases from V and 3 from J; bases not matched to a gene: 7. In nucleotides, the CDR3 is TGTGCCAGCAGTGGACGCCCGGGACTAGCGGGAGAAGAGACCCAGTACTTC. Its translation: CASSGRPGLAGEETQYF.

This sequence joins TRBV20-1 and TRBJ1-2, with D possibly matching TRBD1 (5 bases). Germline CDR1 and CDR2: DFQATT and SNEGSKA (reference sequence). This CDR3 has 12 residues. Trimming cost V 2 bases and J 7 bases, with 11 bases left between them. CDR3 DNA: TGCAGTGCTAGAAAATGGGGGTTTGGCTACACCTTC. Translated: CSARKWGFGYTF.

The gene calls are TRBV19 and TRBJ2-2; D possibly corresponds to TRBD1 (5 bases). The CDR3 consists of 14 residues. Trimming took 6 bases from V and 1 from J, leaving 9 bases between them. CDR1 is LNHDA and CDR2 is SQIVND in the germline V gene (reference sequence). Here the CDR3 reads CASSDTGNTGELFF. The DNA of the CDR3 is TGTGCCAGTAGCGATACAGGGAACACCGGGGAGCTGTTTTTT.

Notes on this clonotype: Compared with germline, one end of the junction differs, possibly owing to a read error. This chain joins TRBV6-1 and TRBJ1-6; TRBD1 matches 10 bases. Germline V gene lookup returns CDR1 MNHNS and CDR2 SASEGT. This CDR3 is built from 12 residues. CDR3 nucleotides: TGTGCCAGCAGGACAGGGGGCTCACCCCACCACTTT. Its translation is CASRTGGSPHHF.

A few counts support this clonotype. This chain uses TRBV6-6 with TRBJ2-5; no clear D. Germline CDR1 reads MNHNY; CDR2 reads SVGAGI (reference sequence). The CDR3 loop spans 15 amino acids. Trimming took off 2 bases at V and 4 bases at J, with 14 bases between the two ends. The CDR3 spells CASSYEIRPGETQYF. CDR3 DNA sequence: TGTGCCAGCAGTTACGAAATCCGTCCCGGAGAGACCCAGTACTTC.

This clonotype was detected many times. V and J are TRBV25-1 and TRBJ2-7; D call uncertain. Germline CDR1 reads MGHDK; CDR2 reads SYGVNS. V lost 2 bases to trimming and J lost 6 bases, with 8 bases between them. This CDR3 is 12 amino acids long. CDR3 region: CASSEPVSEQYF. DNA for the CDR3: TGTGCCAGCAGTGAACCCGTGTCCGAGCAGTACTTC.

CDR3 in amino acids: CATSDTRRGAGANVLTF. CDR3 nucleotides: TGTGCCACCAGTGATACCCGACGAGGGGCTGGGGCCAACGTCCTGACTTTC. The chain employs TRBV24-1 and TRBJ2-6; perhaps D is TRBD1 or TRBD2 (5 bases each). The V gene lost 3 bases and the J gene lost 2 bases, with 13 bases spanning the gap. The V gene's germline CDR1 is KGHDR and CDR2 SFDVKD. The CDR3 contains 17 residues.

On this clonotype itself: Being one base from a much bigger clone, this may be a read error. The chain couples TRBV7-2 to TRBJ1-2; possibly TRBD1 for D (6 bases). The CDR3 has 15 amino acids. Per germline, CDR1 SGHTA and CDR2 FQGNSA. The CDR3 DNA reads as TGTGCCAGCAGCCAGGACAGTGTAGGTCGCTATGGCCACACCTTC. Residues: CASSQDSVGRYGHTF. Combining the CDR3 with reference TRBV7-2 and TRBJ1-2 gives the whole variable domain GAGVSQSPSNKVTEKGKDVELRCDPISGHTALYWYRQSLGQGLEFLIYFQGNSAPDKSGLPSDRFSAERTGGSVSTLTIQRTQQEDSAVYLCASSQDSVGRYGHTFGSGTRLTVV.

The chain employs TRBV19 and TRBJ1-2; 7 bases align to TRBD1. This CDR3 region has 14 residues. V shed 6 bases, J shed 4 bases, and the junction held 8 bases outside the gene matches. Germline V gene sequence: CDR1 LNHDA, CDR2 SQIVND (reference sequence). CDR3 DNA: TGTGCCAGTAGGACAGACCGGGACAGCTATGGCTACACCTTC. It codes for CASRTDRDSYGYTF.

A note on this clonotype: With a much larger clone just one base away, this may be a read error. V and J are TRBV7-3 and TRBJ2-2; TRBD1 matches 9 bases. The CDR3 spans 15 residues. Germline CDR1 is SGHTA and CDR2 is FQGTGA. V trimming: 6 bases; J trimming: 1 base; junction bases outside the gene matches: 3. The CDR3 spells CASSRDRENTGELFF. The CDR3 coding sequence is TGTGCCAGCAGTCGGGACAGGGAGAACACCGGGGAGCTGTTTTTT. The full variable domain, rest sourced from reference TRBV7-3 and TRBJ2-2, is GAGVSQTPSNKVTEKGKYVELRCDPISGHTALYWYRQSLGQGPEFLIYFQGTGAADDSGLPNDRFFAVRPEGSVSTLKIQRTERGDSAVYLCASSRDRENTGELFFGEGSRLTVL.

The chain links TRBV9 to TRBJ1-1, with a possible D match to TRBD1 (5 bases). Per the germline V gene, CDR1 is SGDLS and CDR2 is YYNGEE. This CDR3 is 18 amino acids long. Trimming removed 4 bases at V and 0 bases at J, with 22 bases between. The CDR3 here is CASSPTGTNAPMNTEAFF. In nucleotides, the CDR3 is TGTGCCAGCAGCCCAACCGGGACTAATGCGCCAATGAACACTGAAGCTTTCTTT.

This clonotype was counted a few times. The V and J genes are TRBV2 and TRBJ1-6; D is perhaps TRBD1 (5 bases). Trimming shortened V by 6 bases and J by 6 bases, and 12 bases separated the two germline ends. The CDR3 is 14 residues long. CDR1 is SNHLY, CDR2 FYNNEI, per germline. Here the CDR3 DNA reads TGTGCCAGCAGGTCGGGGGACGGTAATTCACCCCTCCACTTT. This sequence encodes CASRSGDGNSPLHF.

The chain uses TRBV13 and TRBJ1-5; D remains unclear. V was shortened by 6 bases and J by 2 bases, with 14 bases between the two germline ends. The CDR3 extends over 15 amino acids. Germline CDR1 PRHDT, CDR2 FYEKMQ (reference sequence). The CDR3 DNA follows: TGTGCCAGCAGTTCGCTGGGAAGAGGCAATCAGCCCCAGCATTTT. Amino acids: CASSSLGRGNQPQHF.

The J gene is TRBJ1-4, the V gene TRBV3-1; no firm D call. The ends were cut back, 0 bases at V and 6 bases at J, with 5 bases in the middle. This CDR3 comprises 13 residues. Per the germline V gene, CDR1 is LGHDT and CDR2 is YNNKEL (reference sequence). The CDR3 DNA follows: TGTGCCAGCAGCCAAGAGACCCATGAAAAACTGTTTTTT. This encodes CASSQETHEKLFF.

The CDR3 here is CASRDLVAGNDGYTF. The CDR3 DNA is TGTGCCAGCAGAGATCTGGTTGCAGGGAACGATGGCTACACCTTC. The genes are TRBV25-1 and TRBJ1-2; the D gene is possibly TRBD1 (5 bases). V lost 6 bases, J lost 6 bases, and 20 bases lay in between. The CDR3 extends over 15 amino acids. Germline V gene sequence: CDR1 MGHDK, CDR2 SYGVNS.